This TCR beta chain was sequenced in a study of blood T cell repertoires in COVID-19. Background on the study: Sources were T cells, B-cell-depleted T cells, or PBMCs; the material itself was cDNA or gDNA.

Methods used by the authors: Reference gene primer amplification gave estimated nucleated cell counts. Libraries were prepared by immunoSEQ multiplex PCR; TCRdb keeps only in-frame clonotypes and omits some of them. V and J calls and clone size are as listed in that table; D and trimming were resolved from the DNA. The repertoire has approximately 150,000 clones, approximately 87% of them found once; the top ten carry 8.5% to 9%. The germline gives CDR1 MNHEY, CDR2 SVGAGI. Deletions cut 2 bases from V and 0 bases from J, with 11 bases between. The length of the CDR3 is 16 residues. The sequence came from a woman aged 50 to 60 with active or convalescent COVID-19. The sequencing sample was made of peripheral blood. J is TRBJ2-4 and V is TRBV6-5, with D possibly matching TRBD2 (6 bases). CDR3 DNA sequence: TGTGCCAGCAGTTACCGGCGGGACCCAGCCAAAAACATTCAGTACTTC. It encodes CASSYRRDPAKNIQYF.